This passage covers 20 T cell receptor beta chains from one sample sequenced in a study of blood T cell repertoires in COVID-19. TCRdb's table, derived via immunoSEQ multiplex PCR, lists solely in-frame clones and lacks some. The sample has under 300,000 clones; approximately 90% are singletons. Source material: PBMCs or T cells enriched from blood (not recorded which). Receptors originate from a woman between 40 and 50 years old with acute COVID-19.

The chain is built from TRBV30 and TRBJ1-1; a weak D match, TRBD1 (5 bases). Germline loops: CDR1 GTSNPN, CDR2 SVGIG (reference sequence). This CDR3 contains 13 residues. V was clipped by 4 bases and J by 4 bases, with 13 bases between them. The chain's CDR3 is CAWTGGKFTEAFF. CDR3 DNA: TGTGCCTGGACCGGGGGAAAGTTCACTGAAGCTTTCTTT.

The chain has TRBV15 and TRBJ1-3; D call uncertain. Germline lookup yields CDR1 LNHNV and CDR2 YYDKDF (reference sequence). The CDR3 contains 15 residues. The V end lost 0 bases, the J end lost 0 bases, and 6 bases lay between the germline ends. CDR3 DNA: TGTGCCACCAGCAGAGAGTTAATCTCTGGAAACACCATATATTTT. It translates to CATSRELISGNTIYF.

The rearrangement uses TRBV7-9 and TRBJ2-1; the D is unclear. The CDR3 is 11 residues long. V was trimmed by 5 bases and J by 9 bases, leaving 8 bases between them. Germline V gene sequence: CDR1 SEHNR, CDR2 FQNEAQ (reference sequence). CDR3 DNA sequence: TGTGCCAGCAGCCTCCCCAGTGAGCAGTTCTTC. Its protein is CASSLPSEQFF.

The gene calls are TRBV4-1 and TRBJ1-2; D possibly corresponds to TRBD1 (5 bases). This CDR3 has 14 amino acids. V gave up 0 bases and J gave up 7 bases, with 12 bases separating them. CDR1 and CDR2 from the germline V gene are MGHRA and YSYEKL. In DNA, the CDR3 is TGCGCCAGCAGCCAAGATCGGGGGGTCCGTGGCTACACCTTC. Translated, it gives CASSQDRGVRGYTF.

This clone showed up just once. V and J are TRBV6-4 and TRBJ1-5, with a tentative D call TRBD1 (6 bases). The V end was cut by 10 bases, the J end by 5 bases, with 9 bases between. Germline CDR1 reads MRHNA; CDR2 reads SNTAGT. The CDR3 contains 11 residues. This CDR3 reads CATAGDQPQHF. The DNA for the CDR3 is TGTGCCACCGCAGGGGATCAGCCCCAGCATTTT.

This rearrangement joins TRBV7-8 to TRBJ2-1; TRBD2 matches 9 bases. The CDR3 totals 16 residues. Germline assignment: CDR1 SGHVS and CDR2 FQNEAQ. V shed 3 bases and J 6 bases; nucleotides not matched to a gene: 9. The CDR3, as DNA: TGTGCCAGCAGCTTGGCACTAGCGGGCGCCCCCAATGAGCAGTTCTTC. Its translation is CASSLALAGAPNEQFF. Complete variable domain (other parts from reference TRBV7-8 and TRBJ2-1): GAGVSQSPRYKVAKRGQDVALRCDPISGHVSLFWYQQALGQGPEFLTYFQNEAQLDKSGLPSDRFFAERPEGSVSTLKIQRTQQEDSAVYLCASSLALAGAPNEQFFGPGTRLTVL.

The DNA of the CDR3 is TGCGCCAGCCGTCGCGGGGGCACTGAAGCTTTCTTT. Encoded protein: CASRRGGTEAFF. The V and J genes are TRBV5-1 and TRBJ1-1, with a weak D call TRBD1 (5 bases). Germline lookup yields CDR1 SGHRS and CDR2 YFSETQ. CDR3 size: 12 residues. V dropped 7 bases and J dropped 4 bases, with 11 bases sitting between them.

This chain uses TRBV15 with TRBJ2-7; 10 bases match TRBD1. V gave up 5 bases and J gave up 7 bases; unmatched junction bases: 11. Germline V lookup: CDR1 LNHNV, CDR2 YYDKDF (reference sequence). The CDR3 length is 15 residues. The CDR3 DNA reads TGTGCCACCAGCGGCCCCGGGACAGGGGTTCAAGAGCAGTACTTC. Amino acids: CATSGPGTGVQEQYF.

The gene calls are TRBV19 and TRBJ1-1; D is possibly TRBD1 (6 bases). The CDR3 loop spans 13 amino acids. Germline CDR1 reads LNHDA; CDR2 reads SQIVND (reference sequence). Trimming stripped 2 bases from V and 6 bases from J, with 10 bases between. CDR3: CASSIRDNAEAFF. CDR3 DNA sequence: TGTGCCAGTAGTATACGGGACAACGCTGAAGCTTTCTTT.

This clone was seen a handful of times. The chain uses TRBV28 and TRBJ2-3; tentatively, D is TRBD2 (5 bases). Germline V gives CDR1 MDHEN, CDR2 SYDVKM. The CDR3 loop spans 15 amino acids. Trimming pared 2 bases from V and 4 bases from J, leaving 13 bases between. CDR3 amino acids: CASSLLALEADTQYF. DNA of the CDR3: TGTGCCAGCAGTTTACTCGCTCTGGAGGCAGATACGCAGTATTTT.

CDR3 protein: CASSPFGQGDYGYTF. The CDR3 region has the DNA TGTGCCAGCTCACCGTTCGGACAGGGAGACTATGGCTACACCTTC. The gene calls are TRBV18 and TRBJ1-2, with 8 positions matching TRBD1. This CDR3 has 15 residues. The germline gives CDR1 KGHSH, CDR2 LQKENI. V trimming: 3 bases; J trimming: 3 bases; junction bases outside the gene matches: 6.

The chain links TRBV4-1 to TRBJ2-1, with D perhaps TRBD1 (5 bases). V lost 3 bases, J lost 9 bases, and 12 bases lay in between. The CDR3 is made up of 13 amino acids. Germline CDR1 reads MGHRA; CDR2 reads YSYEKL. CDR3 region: CASSQGSDTEQFF. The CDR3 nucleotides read TGCGCCAGCAGCCAGGGTTCGGACACTGAGCAGTTCTTC.

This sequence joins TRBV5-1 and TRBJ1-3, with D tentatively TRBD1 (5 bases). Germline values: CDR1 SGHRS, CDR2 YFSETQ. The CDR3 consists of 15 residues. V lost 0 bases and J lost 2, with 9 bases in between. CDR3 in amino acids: CASSLAGVPGNTIYF. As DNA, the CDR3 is TGCGCCAGCAGCTTGGCGGGGGTCCCTGGAAACACCATATATTTT.

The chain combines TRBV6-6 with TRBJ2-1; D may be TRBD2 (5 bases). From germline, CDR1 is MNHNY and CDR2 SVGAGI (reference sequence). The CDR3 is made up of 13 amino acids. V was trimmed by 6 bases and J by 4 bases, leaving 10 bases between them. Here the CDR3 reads CASSPTSYNEQFF. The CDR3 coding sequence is TGTGCCAGCAGCCCTACTAGTTACAATGAGCAGTTCTTC.

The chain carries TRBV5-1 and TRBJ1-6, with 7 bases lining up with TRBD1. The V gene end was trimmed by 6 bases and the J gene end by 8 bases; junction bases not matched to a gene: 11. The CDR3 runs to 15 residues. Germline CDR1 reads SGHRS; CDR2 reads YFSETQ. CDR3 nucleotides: TGCGCCAGCACTCCAATGACAGGGAGCGATTCACCCCTCCACTTT. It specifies CASTPMTGSDSPLHF.

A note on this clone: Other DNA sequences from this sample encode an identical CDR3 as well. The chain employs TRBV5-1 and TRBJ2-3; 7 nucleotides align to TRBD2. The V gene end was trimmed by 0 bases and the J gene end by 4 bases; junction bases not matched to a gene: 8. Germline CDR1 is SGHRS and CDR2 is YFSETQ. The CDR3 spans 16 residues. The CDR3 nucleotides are TGCGCCAGCAGCTTGGAAGGGCGGGGGTATGCAGATACGCAGTATTTT. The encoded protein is CASSLEGRGYADTQYF.

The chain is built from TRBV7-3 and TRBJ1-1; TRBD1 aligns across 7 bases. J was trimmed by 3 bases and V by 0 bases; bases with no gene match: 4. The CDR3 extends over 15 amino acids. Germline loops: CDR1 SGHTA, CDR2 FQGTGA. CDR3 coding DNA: TGTGCCAGCAGCTTAACCTTAGACAGGGACACTGAAGCTTTCTTT. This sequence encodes CASSLTLDRDTEAFF.

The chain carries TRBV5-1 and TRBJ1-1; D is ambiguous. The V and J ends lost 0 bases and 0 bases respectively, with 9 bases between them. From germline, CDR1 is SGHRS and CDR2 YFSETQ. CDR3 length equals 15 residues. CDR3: CASSLVSAVNTEAFF. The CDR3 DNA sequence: TGCGCCAGCAGCTTGGTAAGCGCCGTGAACACTGAAGCTTTCTTT.

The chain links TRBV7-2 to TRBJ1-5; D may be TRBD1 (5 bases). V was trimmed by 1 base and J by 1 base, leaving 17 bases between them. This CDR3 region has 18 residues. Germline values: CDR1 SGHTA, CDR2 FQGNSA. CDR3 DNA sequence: TGTGCCAGCAGCTTAGGAGTGGCGGGGCTTGGGAGCAATCAGCCCCAGCATTTT. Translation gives CASSLGVAGLGSNQPQHF.

CDR3: CASSPLDRAGGYTF. The CDR3 nucleotides read TGTGCCAGCTCGCCTCTGGACAGGGCGGGAGGCTACACCTTC. The chain recombines TRBV18 with TRBJ1-2, with TRBD1 matching 8 bases. Trimming at V came to 6 bases and at J to 8 bases, leaving 11 bases not matched to a gene. The CDR3 totals 14 residues. Looked up from germline, CDR1 is KGHSH and CDR2 is LQKENI.